This T cell receptor (beta chain) was found in a study of Tregs in tolerant kidney transplant recipients. Findings and caveats of the study: The most relevant donor-specific Treg TCRbeta repertoire apparently came from expansion with activated donor B cells.

Sequencing was performed with immunoSEQ multiplex PCR; in TCRdb, only in-frame clones are kept and a portion is missing. The profile shows tens of thousands of clones, 93% of them singletons. A word on this clone: Antigen specificity is unknown.

The nonmyeloablative bone marrow transplants came from related graft donors, with transient mixed chimerism. Unstimulated Tregs (CD4+CD25+CD127-) and CD4+CD25- non-Tregs were sorted from PBMCs. The CDR3 runs 16 residues. V lost 5 bases and J lost 8, with 21 bases in between. In germline, CDR1 is SGHVS, CDR2 FQNEAQ. The sample was CD4+ T cells from blood (PBMCs), taken 12 months after the transplant. The source of this sequence is a human patient who received a combined kidney and bone marrow transplant. Some T cells may be transferred from the graft donor. The rearrangement uses TRBV7-8 and TRBJ1-4; D is possibly TRBD1 (6 bases). The CDR3 sequence: CASSAIRGVVGEKLFF. CDR3 in DNA: TGTGCCAGCAGCGCAATCAGGGGTGTAGTAGGGGAAAAACTGTTTTTT.